Following are 19 T cell receptor beta chains from one sample sequenced in a study of blood T cell repertoires in COVID-19. Measured with immunoSEQ multiplex PCR; TCRdb has only the in-frame clones, and not every one. The sample lists 80,000 to 100,000 clones; roughly 90% were seen once. Sequencing was carried out using peripheral blood. These receptors were obtained from a human donor with COVID-19, enrolled during active disease. The donor label of this sample is uncertain.

This clone showed up just once. CDR3 in amino acids: CASSRTEFYGYTF. The CDR3 nucleotides are TGTGCCAGCAGCCGAACAGAGTTCTATGGCTACACCTTC. The chain is built from TRBV6-5 and TRBJ1-2; D unclear. V was pared by 6 bases and J by 4 bases, with 12 bases between. The V gene's germline CDR1 is MNHEY and CDR2 SVGAGI. The CDR3 covers 13 residues.

This chain links TRBV5-1 with TRBJ1-2, with D maybe TRBD1 (5 bases). The CDR3 runs 15 residues. V was pared by 4 bases and J by 4 bases, with 17 bases between. CDR1 and CDR2 from the germline V gene are SGHRS and YFSETQ. The DNA of the CDR3 is TGCGCCAGCAGCGTCCTACTTCAGGGCGGCTATGGCTACACCTTC. Protein: CASSVLLQGGYGYTF.

V gene TRBV7-3 combines with J gene TRBJ1-1, with TRBD1 matching over 10 bases. The ends lost 4 bases at V and 5 bases at J; junction bases unmatched: 10. This CDR3 contains 16 residues. From germline, CDR1 is SGHTA and CDR2 FQGTGA. The CDR3 DNA sequence: TGTGCCAGCAGCTCCCGGGACAGGGGAGTAAGGACTGAAGCTTTCTTT. It codes for CASSSRDRGVRTEAFF. Combining the CDR3 with reference TRBV7-3 and TRBJ1-1 gives the whole variable domain GAGVSQTPSNKVTEKGKYVELRCDPISGHTALYWYRQSLGQGPEFLIYFQGTGAADDSGLPNDRFFAVRPEGSVSTLKIQRTERGDSAVYLCASSSRDRGVRTEAFFGQGTRLTVV.

The chain employs TRBV5-4 and TRBJ2-5, with TRBD1 matching 11 bases. Unmatched junction bases numbered 7, after V lost 1 base and J lost 5 bases. Germline CDR1 and CDR2: SGHNT and YYREEE (reference sequence). The CDR3 runs to 16 residues. The CDR3 protein is CASSLRTGGGEETQYF. The CDR3 DNA sequence: TGTGCCAGCAGCTTGCGGACAGGGGGCGGGGAGGAGACCCAGTACTTC.

The chain employs TRBV7-2 and TRBJ1-5; D is uncertain. The germline gives CDR1 SGHTA, CDR2 FQGNSA. The CDR3 extends over 16 amino acids. V lost 4 bases and J lost 2, with 15 bases in between. The CDR3 region is CASSSPGWVGNQPQHF. CDR3 DNA sequence: TGTGCCAGCAGCTCCCCGGGGTGGGTGGGCAATCAGCCCCAGCATTTT.

CDR3 sequence reads: CASSDLDRVNNYGYTF. The CDR3 nucleotides read TGTGCCAGCAGTGATCTGGACAGGGTGAACAACTATGGCTACACCTTC. V and J are TRBV6-1 and TRBJ1-2; 8 bases align to TRBD1. This CDR3 is 16 amino acids long. V trimming: 3 bases; J trimming: 2 bases; junction bases outside the gene matches: 8. Germline V CDR1 and CDR2: MNHNS, SASEGT.

This clone has just one count. The gene calls are TRBV11-2 and TRBJ2-1; tentatively, D is TRBD2 (6 bases). The CDR3 has 16 amino acids. V was trimmed by 1 base and J by 7 bases, leaving 17 bases between them. Germline CDR1 and CDR2: SGHAT and FQNNGV. The CDR3 protein is CASSLVALGGVNEQFF. In nucleotides, the CDR3 is TGTGCCAGCAGCTTAGTGGCGTTGGGCGGGGTAAATGAGCAGTTCTTC.

This chain uses TRBV28 with TRBJ1-5, with D possibly matching TRBD1 (6 bases). The CDR3 is made up of 16 amino acids. Germline values: CDR1 MDHEN, CDR2 SYDVKM. V was shortened by 5 bases and J by 5 bases, with 19 bases between the two germline ends. In DNA form, the CDR3 reads TGTGCCAGCAGTCCCTCCCGGGACATCGCCGATCAGCCCCAGCATTTT. Residues: CASSPSRDIADQPQHF.

V is TRBV7-2 and J is TRBJ1-2; TRBD1 aligns across 7 bases. Germline-derived CDR1 and CDR2 are SGHTA and FQGNSA. The CDR3 totals 14 residues. V was clipped by 1 base and J by 4 bases; unmatched bases: 3. In DNA, the CDR3 is TGTGCCAGCAGCTTAGGTGGGGACAGCTATGGCTACACCTTC. This encodes CASSLGGDSYGYTF.

The CDR3 reads CASSSKAGSKETQYF. The CDR3 nucleotides read TGTGCCAGCAGCTCCAAAGCGGGATCAAAAGAGACCCAGTACTTC. This chain uses TRBV7-6 with TRBJ2-5, with 7 bases aligning to TRBD2. Unmatched junction bases numbered 8, after V lost 4 bases and J lost 3 bases. CDR3 size: 15 residues. Germline values: CDR1 SGHVS, CDR2 FNYEAQ.

The chain combines TRBV9 with TRBJ2-1; D gene unclear. V gave up 4 bases and J gave up 6 bases, with 20 bases separating them. The germline CDR1 and CDR2 sequences are SGDLS and YYNGEE. The CDR3 runs to 16 residues. The CDR3 DNA follows: TGTGCCAGCAGCCCGATGGGCCCCACGATTCCCAATGAGCAGTTCTTC. It encodes CASSPMGPTIPNEQFF.

The gene calls are TRBV7-9 and TRBJ1-4; perhaps TRBD1 as D (5 bases). Trimming pared 5 bases from V and 6 bases from J, leaving 16 bases between. Germline values: CDR1 SEHNR, CDR2 FQNEAQ (reference sequence). This CDR3 spans 15 amino acids. CDR3 bases: TGTGCCAGCAGCCGGCGGGGAGCGGGGGATGAAAAACTGTTTTTT. This codes for CASSRRGAGDEKLFF.

This rearrangement joins TRBV7-9 to TRBJ1-1, with TRBD1 matching over 7 bases. V dropped 4 bases and J dropped 1; count of bases not matched to a gene: 3. CDR1 and CDR2 (germline): SEHNR, FQNEAQ (reference sequence). The CDR3 has 14 amino acids. This CDR3 is CASSSTGPNTEAFF. CDR3 nucleotide sequence: TGTGCCAGCAGCTCGACAGGGCCGAACACTGAAGCTTTCTTT.

The chain recombines TRBV7-3 with TRBJ2-2, with TRBD1 matching 8 bases. Germline CDR1 SGHTA, CDR2 FQGTGA. This CDR3 region has 16 residues. J gave up 6 bases and V 2 bases, and 8 bases lay outside the gene matches. CDR3 protein: CASSLLSGGSAGELFF. The CDR3, as DNA: TGTGCCAGCAGCTTACTGTCAGGGGGCAGCGCCGGGGAGCTGTTTTTT.

J is TRBJ1-1 and V is TRBV2, with D possibly being TRBD1 (5 bases). Per germline, CDR1 SNHLY and CDR2 FYNNEI. This CDR3 is built from 14 residues. Trimming cost V 4 bases and J 1 base, with 10 bases left between them. This chain's CDR3 is CASSGLTGNTEAFF. The CDR3 DNA sequence: TGTGCCAGCAGTGGCTTAACAGGGAACACTGAAGCTTTCTTT.

The chain recombines TRBV28 with TRBJ1-2; TRBD1 matches at 9 bases. The CDR3 length is 14 residues. Germline V gene sequence: CDR1 MDHEN, CDR2 SYDVKM. V lost 1 base and J lost 5; bases outside the gene matches: 2. The CDR3 protein is CASSLSGQGYGYTF. The CDR3 nucleotides are TGTGCCAGCAGTTTATCGGGACAGGGTTATGGCTACACCTTC.

CDR3 in DNA: TGTGCCAGCAGCACTGTGGCGACGAACCGGGACAGCCGTCGGGGGAACACTGAAGCTTTCTTT. It is translated as CASSTVATNRDSRRGNTEAFF. The rearrangement uses TRBV21-1 and TRBJ1-1; the DNA was not compared with TRBD1, the D call given in the table. TRBV21-1 is an annotated pseudogene. This CDR3 has 21 amino acids.

CDR3 in amino acids: CASSFTSLNTEAFF. Here the CDR3 DNA reads TGTGCCAGCAGTTTTACGAGTTTGAACACTGAAGCTTTCTTT. The chain recombines TRBV27 with TRBJ1-1; no firm D call. Trimming removed 3 bases from V and 0 bases from J, with 8 bases in between. CDR1 and CDR2 from the germline V gene are MNHEY and SMNVEV (reference sequence). CDR3 length: 14 amino acids.

V is TRBV4-1 and J is TRBJ2-1; TRBD2 aligns across 12 bases. Germline CDR1 MGHRA, CDR2 YSYEKL. With V trimmed by 3 bases and J by 8 bases, 5 bases remained unmatched. The CDR3 loop spans 15 amino acids. CDR3: CASSQTSGGGDEQFF. The CDR3 DNA sequence: TGCGCCAGCAGCCAGACTAGCGGGGGAGGGGATGAGCAGTTCTTC.